One sample yielded the 27 T cell receptor beta chains listed below, sequenced in a study of OX40 agonist ivuxolimab in advanced cancers. Repertoires were generated with immunoSEQ multiplex PCR, while TCRdb's copy carries only in-frame clones and drops some. Of nearly 20,000 clones listed, 86% are singletons. Sequencing was performed on CD4+ or CD8+ T cells sorted from blood, taken in a trial of the OX40 agonist ivuxolimab. The source of these receptors is an adult with an advanced solid tumor such as melanoma, head and neck, liver or kidney cancer.

This clone was counted a single time. The V and J genes are TRBV7-3 and TRBJ2-1; 9 bases are a match to TRBD1. The CDR3 covers 14 residues. The V segment lost 5 bases and the J segment 3 bases; nucleotides outside the gene matches: 2. In germline, CDR1 is SGHTA, CDR2 FQGTGA. The CDR3 nucleotides read TGTGCCAGCAGCCAGACAGGGGGCTACAATGAGCAGTTCTTC. Translating it yields CASSQTGGYNEQFF.

This clone is labeled as hyperexpanded. The V gene is TRBV7-9, the J gene TRBJ2-6, with D hard to call. The CDR3 loop spans 14 amino acids. V shed 1 base and J shed 6 bases, with 7 bases lying between them. Germline assignment: CDR1 SEHNR and CDR2 FQNEAQ (reference sequence). CDR3 nucleotides: TGTGCCAGCAGCTTAGTCGGGTCGGCCAACGTCCTGACTTTC. This translates into CASSLVGSANVLTF.

The V gene is TRBV19, the J gene TRBJ1-5; D not certain. There are 13 residues in the CDR3. CDR1 LNHDA and CDR2 SQIVND come from the germline V gene (reference sequence). V gave up 8 bases and J gave up 6 bases, with 14 bases separating them. CDR3 sequence: CASQKMVGQPQHF. For the CDR3, the DNA is TGTGCCAGTCAAAAAATGGTGGGTCAGCCCCAGCATTTT.

The sample holds one count of this clone. The chain combines TRBV7-9 with TRBJ1-1; no clear D. CDR1 and CDR2 from the germline V gene are SEHNR and FQNEAQ (reference sequence). The V end was cut by 6 bases, the J end by 1 base, with 12 bases between. The CDR3 is 14 amino acids. The CDR3 is CASSQFVQNTEAFF. As DNA, the CDR3 is TGTGCCAGCAGTCAATTTGTTCAGAACACTGAAGCTTTCTTT.

This chain uses TRBV6-5 with TRBJ2-5; D may be TRBD2 (6 bases). CDR1 and CDR2 (germline): MNHEY, SVGAGI. The CDR3 totals 14 residues. V gave up 6 bases and J gave up 4 bases, with 15 bases separating them. The CDR3 sequence: CASRETSFPETQYF. The DNA for the CDR3 is TGTGCCAGCAGGGAAACTAGCTTCCCAGAGACCCAGTACTTC.

The CDR3 sequence: CASSLRRTEAIQETQYF. The CDR3 nucleotides are TGTGCCAGCAGCTTGCGCAGGACTGAGGCGATCCAAGAGACCCAGTACTTC. J is TRBJ2-5 and V is TRBV7-6; maybe TRBD2 (5 bases). V was pared by 3 bases and J by 1 base, with 18 bases between. The CDR3 covers 17 residues. Germline loops: CDR1 SGHVS, CDR2 FNYEAQ. Together with reference TRBV7-6 and TRBJ2-5, the CDR3 gives the full variable domain: GAGVSQSPRYKVTKRGQDVALRCDPISGHVSLYWYRQALGQGPEFLTYFNYEAQQDKSGLPNDRFSAERPEGSISTLTIQRTEQRDSAMYRCASSLRRTEAIQETQYFGPGTRLLVL.

This clone occurred once. CDR3 region: CASSYSPGMNTGELFF. CDR3 sequence (DNA): TGTGCCAGCAGTTACTCTCCAGGGATGAACACCGGGGAGCTGTTTTTT. The chain recombines TRBV6-5 with TRBJ2-2, with a tentative D call TRBD1 (5 bases). Between the trimmed V and J ends, which lost 0 bases and 1 base, there was a span of 9 bases. Germline V gene lookup returns CDR1 MNHEY and CDR2 SVGAGI. The CDR3 contains 16 residues.

This clone has just one count. The chain carries TRBV4-3 and TRBJ2-1, with a weak D call TRBD1 (6 bases). The V gene lost 0 bases and the J gene lost 5 bases, with 17 bases spanning the gap. The CDR3 consists of 17 residues. Per the germline V gene, CDR1 is LGHNA and CDR2 is YSLEER. The CDR3, as DNA: TGCGCCAGCAGCCAAGAGGGGACGAGACAGGCCAACAATGAGCAGTTCTTC. Amino acid sequence: CASSQEGTRQANNEQFF.

The chain couples TRBV12-5 to TRBJ1-2, with TRBD1 identical over 9 bases. Per the germline V gene, CDR1 is LGHNT and CDR2 is FRNRAP. V gave up 5 bases and J gave up 7 bases; unmatched junction bases: 5. This CDR3 region has 13 residues. The CDR3 DNA reads as TGTGCTAGTGGTCCAGGGACAGGGTTTGGCTACACCTTC. Its translation: CASGPGTGFGYTF. Combining the CDR3 with reference TRBV12-5 and TRBJ1-2 gives the whole variable domain DARVTQTPRHKVTEMGQEVTMRCQPILGHNTVFWYRQTMMQGLELLAYFRNRAPLDDSGMPKDRFSAEMPDATLATLKIQPSEPRDSAVYFCASGPGTGFGYTFGSGTRLTVV.

The V gene is TRBV2, the J gene TRBJ2-1, with D possibly being TRBD1 or TRBD2 (5 bases each). Trimming took 3 bases from V and 4 from J, leaving 13 bases between them. Germline loops: CDR1 SNHLY, CDR2 FYNNEI. CDR3 length: 15 amino acids. CDR3 in amino acids: CASSDRDPSYNEQFF. As DNA, the CDR3 is TGTGCCAGCAGTGATCGGGACCCCAGTTACAATGAGCAGTTCTTC.

The chain couples TRBV7-3 to TRBJ2-3; 8 nucleotides line up with TRBD2. CDR3 length: 15 residues. Germline V CDR1 and CDR2: SGHTA, FQGTGA. Losses at the gene ends were 4 bases for V and 1 base for J; bases not matched to a gene: 4. The CDR3 nucleotides read TGTGCCAGCAGCTACGGGACTAGGGGCACAGATACGCAGTATTTT. Its translation: CASSYGTRGTDTQYF.

This clone occurred once. The chain links TRBV10-3 to TRBJ2-3; TRBD1 matches at 7 bases. This CDR3 has 13 amino acids. The germline gives CDR1 ENHRY, CDR2 SYGVKD. The V segment lost 10 bases and the J segment 2 bases; nucleotides outside the gene matches: 6. The CDR3 reads CASRRGLTDTQYF. CDR3 sequence (DNA): TGTGCCAGCCGTAGGGGGCTCACAGATACGCAGTATTTT.

On this clone: The DNA is left out, because the CDR3 cannot be placed on it with certainty; the CDR3 is given as TCRdb lists it. The same CDR3 also results from other DNA sequences found in this sample. J is TRBJ2-6 and V is TRBV19. Germline assignment: CDR1 LNHDA and CDR2 SQIVND (reference sequence). The CDR3 comprises 18 residues, both ends counted. CDR3 loop: CASSRNWAGGSGANVLTF.

The genes are TRBV14 and TRBJ2-7; maybe TRBD1 (7 bases). Germline assignment: CDR1 SGHDN and CDR2 FVKESK. This CDR3 is 15 amino acids long. Trimming left V 4 bases short and J 5 bases short, with 18 bases between. This CDR3 reads CASSRQGGVFHEQYF. The CDR3 DNA reads TGTGCCAGCAGCCGACAGGGAGGCGTATTCCACGAGCAGTACTTC. Based on the CDR3 plus reference TRBV14 and TRBJ2-7, the full variable domain is EAGVTQFPSHSVIEKGQTVTLRCDPISGHDNLYWYRRVMGKEIKFLLHFVKESKQDESGMPNNRFLAERTGGTYSTLKVQPAELEDSGVYFCASSRQGGVFHEQYFGPGTRLTVT.

This chain joins TRBV5-1 and TRBJ2-2; possible D gene TRBD2, 6 bases. V was clipped by 0 bases and J by 3 bases, with 12 bases between them. This CDR3 spans 16 amino acids. Germline V lookup: CDR1 SGHRS, CDR2 YFSETQ. CDR3 region: CASSLVGGAYTGELFF. CDR3 nucleotide sequence: TGCGCCAGCAGCTTGGTTGGCGGGGCGTACACCGGGGAGCTGTTTTTT.

The chain employs TRBV12-5 and TRBJ2-7; a weak D match, TRBD1 (6 bases). Germline CDR1 is LGHNT and CDR2 is FRNRAP. V lost 2 bases and J 6 bases, leaving 14 bases between the germline ends. This CDR3 contains 14 residues. The DNA of the CDR3 is TGTGCTAGTGGTTTGTTACGGACAGTCACCGAGCAGTACTTC. It translates to CASGLLRTVTEQYF.

V usage is TRBV19 and J usage is TRBJ2-1, with D uncertain. CDR3 length equals 16 residues. The ends were cut back, 7 bases at V and 0 bases at J, with 16 bases in the middle. Germline values: CDR1 LNHDA, CDR2 SQIVND (reference sequence). The CDR3 loop is CASTKDGGSSYNEQFF. CDR3 DNA sequence: TGTGCCAGTACCAAAGATGGCGGAAGCTCCTACAATGAGCAGTTCTTC.

V gene TRBV5-1 combines with J gene TRBJ1-2; unclear D gene. Trimming cost V 1 base and J 2 bases, with 9 bases left between them. The CDR3 is made up of 14 amino acids. The germline CDR1 and CDR2 sequences are SGHRS and YFSETQ. CDR3 sequence (DNA): TGCGCCAGCAGCTTGAGATCTCAGAACTATGGCTACACCTTC. It yields the protein CASSLRSQNYGYTF.

The chain couples TRBV2 to TRBJ2-1, with 7 bases fitting TRBD1. The CDR3 consists of 14 residues. Germline V gives CDR1 SNHLY, CDR2 FYNNEI. The chain's CDR3 is CAVDRDRGYNEQFF. CDR3 DNA: TGTGCAGTCGACCGGGACAGAGGCTACAATGAGCAGTTCTTC.

The rearrangement links TRBV10-1 to TRBJ2-5; D is uncertain. Trimming took 0 bases from V and 0 from J, leaving 14 bases between them. There are 17 residues in the CDR3. Germline-derived CDR1 and CDR2 are WNHNN and SYGVQD (reference sequence). CDR3 in DNA: TGCGCCAGCAGTGAGTCTAAGTCAGGTACCCACCAAGAGACCCAGTACTTC. Translated, it gives CASSESKSGTHQETQYF.

The rearrangement uses TRBV5-4 and TRBJ2-7; either TRBD1 or TRBD2 may supply D (6 bases each). The V end lost 0 bases, the J end lost 6 bases, and 10 bases lay between the germline ends. Germline V lookup: CDR1 SGHNT, CDR2 YYREEE (reference sequence). The CDR3 contains 13 residues. CDR3 region: CASSLAKGGEQYF. CDR3 nucleotide sequence: TGTGCCAGCAGCTTGGCGAAGGGGGGCGAGCAGTACTTC.

This chain uses TRBV2 with TRBJ2-7, with 8 nucleotides matching TRBD1. The CDR3 runs to 14 residues. The V segment lost 6 bases and the J segment 3 bases; nucleotides outside the gene matches: 7. Per germline, CDR1 SNHLY and CDR2 FYNNEI. CDR3 DNA sequence: TGTGCCAGCAGGACCCCGGACAGGGTCTACGAGCAGTACTTC. Its protein is CASRTPDRVYEQYF.

The genes are TRBV7-2 and TRBJ2-3, with D perhaps matching TRBD1 (6 bases). Germline loops: CDR1 SGHTA, CDR2 FQGNSA. Trimming left V 4 bases short and J 5 bases short, with 10 bases between. The CDR3 consists of 13 residues. CDR3 nucleotides: TGTGCCAGCAGCTCCCTACAGGGAGATACGCAGTATTTT. This translates into CASSSLQGDTQYF.

This rearrangement joins TRBV29-1 to TRBJ2-7; the D is unclear. V gave up 0 bases and J gave up 5 bases, with 14 bases separating them. Germline V gives CDR1 SQVTM, CDR2 ANQGSEA. The CDR3 contains 14 residues. The CDR3 region has the DNA TGCAGCGTTGAAGATCCCCAAGGGCAGCACGAGCAGTACTTC. It codes for CSVEDPQGQHEQYF.

The chain uses TRBV7-9 and TRBJ1-3; D is uncertain. Germline assignment: CDR1 SEHNR and CDR2 FQNEAQ (reference sequence). The CDR3 consists of 16 residues. Trimming removed 0 bases from V and 0 bases from J, with 9 bases in between. In DNA form, the CDR3 reads TGTGCCAGCAGCTTAGCGCAGTCCATCTCTGGAAACACCATATATTTT. It specifies CASSLAQSISGNTIYF.

The chain uses TRBV27 and TRBJ1-5; D is unresolved. V gave up 4 bases and J gave up 2 bases, with 6 bases separating them. CDR3 length equals 13 residues. Germline V gene sequence: CDR1 MNHEY, CDR2 SMNVEV (reference sequence). The CDR3 DNA is TGTGCCAGCAGTTGGGCCGGCAATCAGCCCCAGCATTTT. Its translation is CASSWAGNQPQHF.

CDR3 nucleotides: TGTGCCAGTAGTTCGTCCCGCACAGGAAGGACCGGGGAGCTGTTTTTT. Translating gives CASSSSRTGRTGELFF. The J gene is TRBJ2-2, the V gene TRBV19; TRBD1 is a possible D gene (5 bases). The V gene's germline CDR1 is LNHDA and CDR2 SQIVND (reference sequence). The V end lost 5 bases, the J end lost 5 bases, and 18 bases lay between the germline ends. The CDR3 is 16 residues long.